The 27 T cell receptor beta chains in this list originate from one sample, sequenced in a study of blood T cell repertoires in COVID-19. The repertoire was sequenced with immunoSEQ multiplex PCR; TCRdb's copy has only in-frame clones and lacks some. This sample has about 380,000 clones, with 88% found just once. What was sequenced was PBMCs or T cells enriched from blood (not recorded which). All receptors come from a woman younger than 30 who had recovered from COVID-19.

This chain joins TRBV4-1 and TRBJ2-2, with D maybe TRBD1 (7 bases). Germline CDR1 reads MGHRA; CDR2 reads YSYEKL. The CDR3 runs to 16 residues. With 3 bases removed from V and 3 bases from J, the gap between germline ends came to 14 bases. CDR3 amino acids: CASSQWGDSDTGELFF. The CDR3 DNA is TGCGCCAGCAGCCAGTGGGGGGACAGTGACACCGGGGAGCTGTTTTTT.

The CDR3 reads CASSPPFYRGGTDTQYF. The CDR3 DNA reads as TGTGCCAGCTCACCACCCTTTTACAGGGGAGGAACAGATACGCAGTATTTT. The V call is TRBV18, the J call TRBJ2-3; possibly TRBD1 for D (7 bases). Germline CDR1 KGHSH, CDR2 LQKENI. This CDR3 has 17 residues. With 0 bases removed from V and 3 bases from J, the gap between germline ends came to 16 bases. Together with reference TRBV18 and TRBJ2-3, the CDR3 gives the full variable domain: NAGVMQNPRHLVRRRGQEARLRCSPMKGHSHVYWYRQLPEEGLKFMVYLQKENIIDESGMPKERFSAEFPKEGPSILRIQQVVRGDSAAYFCASSPPFYRGGTDTQYFGPGTRLTVL.

The chain carries TRBV3-1 (or the pseudogene TRBV3-2) and TRBJ1-3; D gene ambiguous. Germline V gene data show CDR1 as LGHDT and CDR2 as YNNKEL (reference sequence). V was trimmed by 4 bases and J by 0 bases, leaving 10 bases between them. CDR3 size: 15 residues. As DNA, the CDR3 is TGTGCCAGCAGCCCGGACGGGAGCTCTGGAAACACCATATATTTT. Its protein product is CASSPDGSSGNTIYF.

Only one count was recorded for this clone. This chain uses TRBV6-5 with TRBJ1-2; D ambiguous. The germline V and J ends were trimmed by 4 bases and 6 bases, with 15 bases remaining between them. Looked up from germline, CDR1 is MNHEY and CDR2 is SVGAGI. CDR3 size: 14 residues. The CDR3: CASSFQDTKDGYTF. The CDR3 region has the DNA TGTGCCAGCAGTTTCCAAGACACGAAAGATGGCTACACCTTC.

The CDR3 region is CASSPSHSGANVLTF. The CDR3 DNA is TGTGCCAGCAGCCCGAGCCACTCTGGGGCCAACGTCCTGACTTTC. The chain has TRBV3-1 (or the pseudogene TRBV3-2) and TRBJ2-6; D unresolved. Germline V gene lookup returns CDR1 LGHDT and CDR2 YNNKEL (reference sequence). The CDR3 consists of 15 residues. V gave up 4 bases and J gave up 0 bases, with 7 bases separating them.

Here the CDR3 DNA reads TGCGCCAGCAGCTTGGAGGACAGGGTCTATGGCTACACCTTC. It translates to CASSLEDRVYGYTF. The rearrangement joins TRBV5-1 to TRBJ1-2, with 8 nucleotides matching TRBD1. CDR3 length equals 14 residues. With V trimmed by 0 bases and J by 4 bases, 2 bases remained unmatched. Germline V gene lookup returns CDR1 SGHRS and CDR2 YFSETQ. Variable domain in full (rest from reference TRBV5-1 and TRBJ1-2): KAGVTQTPRYLIKTRGQQVTLSCSPISGHRSVSWYQQTPGQGLQFLFEYFSETQRNKGNFPGRFSGRQFSNSRSEMNVSTLELGDSALYLCASSLEDRVYGYTFGSGTRLTVV.

A word on this clone: A junction boundary mismatches the germline segment, possibly from a read error. This chain uses TRBV11-2 with TRBJ1-2; D is undetermined. From germline, CDR1 is SGHAT and CDR2 FQNNGV. The CDR3 runs 13 residues. DNA of the CDR3: TGTGCCAGCAGCTTAGTGCTGGAGCCGAATAGAATTTTC. Its protein product is CASSLVLEPNRIF.

This clone was counted a single time. The chain carries TRBV30 and TRBJ1-4; 10 bases map to TRBD1. There are 13 residues in the CDR3. Germline values: CDR1 GTSNPN, CDR2 SVGIG (reference sequence). J gave up 7 bases and V 5 bases, and 4 bases lay outside the gene matches. The CDR3 sequence: CAWRQGAREKLFF. CDR3 nucleotide sequence: TGTGCCTGGCGACAGGGGGCTCGTGAAAAACTGTTTTTT. The full variable domain, completed using reference TRBV30 and TRBJ1-4, is SQTIHQWPATLVQPVGSPLSLECTVEGTSNPNLYWYRQAAGRGLQLLFYSVGIGQISSEVPQNLSASRPQDRQFILSSKKLLLSDSGFYLCAWRQGAREKLFFGSGTQLSVL.

This clone came up once. The chain links TRBV28 to TRBJ1-1, with D uncertain. The germline gives CDR1 MDHEN, CDR2 SYDVKM. The CDR3 sequence is 13 residues long. V gave up 6 bases and J gave up 7 bases, with 15 bases separating them. This CDR3 is CASSPETTVEAFF. DNA for the CDR3: TGTGCCAGCAGCCCCGAAACCACGGTTGAAGCTTTCTTT.

The chain has TRBV9 and TRBJ1-1, with D possibly TRBD1 on 6 matching bases. The CDR3 loop spans 14 amino acids. Germline V gives CDR1 SGDLS, CDR2 YYNGEE. Trimming stripped 2 bases from V and 2 bases from J, with 10 bases between. CDR3: CASSVGQINTEAFF. The CDR3 nucleotides are TGTGCCAGCAGCGTTGGACAGATTAACACTGAAGCTTTCTTT. Drawing the rest from reference TRBV9 and TRBJ1-1, the complete variable domain is DSGVTQTPKHLITATGQRVTLRCSPRSGDLSVYWYQQSLDQGLQFLIQYYNGEERAKGNILERFSAQQFPDLHSELNLSSLELGDSALYFCASSVGQINTEAFFGQGTRLTVV.

V is TRBV29-1 and J is TRBJ1-4; D is perhaps TRBD1 (6 bases). Germline V lookup: CDR1 SQVTM, CDR2 ANQGSEA. The CDR3 loop spans 12 amino acids. Trimming left V 3 bases short and J 8 bases short, with 10 bases between. The CDR3 loop is CSVEGQGEKLFF. CDR3 DNA: TGCAGCGTTGAGGGACAAGGCGAAAAACTGTTTTTT. Filled out from reference TRBV29-1 and TRBJ1-4, the complete variable domain reads SAVISQKPSRDICQRGTSLTIQCQVDSQVTMMFWYRQQPGQSLTLIATANQGSEATYESGFVIDKFPISRPNLTFSTLTVSNMSPEDSSIYLCSVEGQGEKLFFGSGTQLSVL.

The chain recombines TRBV19 with TRBJ1-1; D gene uncertain. The V gene's germline CDR1 is LNHDA and CDR2 SQIVND (reference sequence). The CDR3 is 15 residues long. V gave up 4 bases and J gave up 1 base, with 13 bases separating them. CDR3 residues: CASSTTRRKNTEAFF. CDR3 coding DNA: TGTGCCAGTAGTACGACCCGGAGAAAGAACACTGAAGCTTTCTTT.

The gene calls are TRBV9 and TRBJ1-2, with 7 nucleotides matching TRBD1. This CDR3 has 13 residues. V trimming: 4 bases; J trimming: 1 base; junction bases outside the gene matches: 1. Germline V gene data show CDR1 as SGDLS and CDR2 as YYNGEE. The CDR3 DNA follows: TGTGCCAGCAGCCGGGACAGTAACTATGGCTACACCTTC. It encodes CASSRDSNYGYTF.

The sample holds one count of this clone. V usage is TRBV18 and J usage is TRBJ1-2; 10 nucleotides align to TRBD1. The CDR3 sequence is 16 residues long. Unmatched junction bases numbered 8, after V lost 3 bases and J lost 4 bases. Germline loops: CDR1 KGHSH, CDR2 LQKENI. The CDR3 DNA reads as TGTGCCAGCTCACCGATGACAGGGGGCGACGCCTATGGCTACACCTTC. Translating it yields CASSPMTGGDAYGYTF.

This chain joins TRBV28 and TRBJ1-2, with unresolved D. The CDR3 contains 13 residues. Trimming removed 6 bases at V and 5 bases at J, with 13 bases between. Germline V gene sequence: CDR1 MDHEN, CDR2 SYDVKM. CDR3 coding DNA: TGTGCCAGCAGCCCCCGAGACATGTATGGCTACACCTTC. Protein: CASSPRDMYGYTF.

This chain links TRBV10-3 with TRBJ1-1; TRBD1 is a possible D gene (6 bases). The germline CDR1 and CDR2 sequences are ENHRY and SYGVKD. V was cut by 3 bases and J by 8 bases, with 16 bases left in between. The CDR3 runs to 14 residues. The DNA of the CDR3 is TGTGCCATCAGTGACCTTGAGCAGGGGCGAGAAGCTTTCTTT. Residues: CAISDLEQGREAFF.

The genes are TRBV4-3 and TRBJ2-7, with D hard to call. The length of the CDR3 is 14 residues. The V gene lost 0 bases and the J gene lost 4 bases, with 10 bases spanning the gap. Germline V lookup: CDR1 LGHNA, CDR2 YSLEER. The CDR3 sequence is CASSQDELTYEQYF. CDR3 sequence (DNA): TGCGCCAGCAGCCAAGATGAACTGACTTACGAGCAGTACTTC.

The chain recombines TRBV28 with TRBJ1-4, with D perhaps matching TRBD1 (5 bases). Between the trimmed V and J ends, which lost 7 bases and 8 bases, there was a span of 17 bases. Germline-derived CDR1 and CDR2 are MDHEN and SYDVKM. This CDR3 has 14 amino acids. CDR3 DNA: TGTGCCAGCACCCCTGGGGCAGGGAAAGAAAAACTGTTTTTT. Protein sequence: CASTPGAGKEKLFF.

V gene TRBV5-4 combines with J gene TRBJ1-1, with 7 bases identical to TRBD1. Unmatched junction bases numbered 11, after V lost 4 bases and J lost 5 bases. Germline V gives CDR1 SGHNT, CDR2 YYREEE (reference sequence). The CDR3 contains 15 residues. In DNA form, the CDR3 reads TGTGCCAGCAGCCCGTCACAGGGGACGAGGACTGAAGCTTTCTTT. Amino acids: CASSPSQGTRTEAFF.

This rearrangement joins TRBV29-1 to TRBJ2-5, with 15 bases matching TRBD2. V lost 7 bases to trimming and J lost 5 bases; unmatched junction nucleotides: 8. This CDR3 is built from 15 residues. CDR1 and CDR2 from the germline V gene are SQVTM and ANQGSEA. The CDR3 loop is CSAGTSGGLGETQYF. CDR3 nucleotides: TGCAGCGCCGGGACTAGCGGGGGGCTTGGCGAGACCCAGTACTTC.

This clone was observed a handful of times. The J gene is TRBJ2-7, the V gene TRBV18; TRBD2 might be the D (6 bases). V was shortened by 1 base and J by 3 bases, with 16 bases between the two germline ends. This CDR3 has 16 residues. CDR1 and CDR2 (germline): KGHSH, LQKENI. CDR3 protein: CASSPLDLGGSYEQYF. The CDR3 DNA sequence: TGTGCCAGCTCACCACTAGACTTGGGGGGTAGCTACGAGCAGTACTTC. Full variable domain (missing parts from reference TRBV18 and TRBJ2-7): NAGVMQNPRHLVRRRGQEARLRCSPMKGHSHVYWYRQLPEEGLKFMVYLQKENIIDESGMPKERFSAEFPKEGPSILRIQQVVRGDSAAYFCASSPLDLGGSYEQYFGPGTRLTVT.

This chain uses TRBV5-1 with TRBJ1-1, with TRBD1 matching over 8 bases. The CDR3 totals 20 residues. V trimming: 2 bases; J trimming: 6 bases; junction bases outside the gene matches: 24. Per the germline V gene, CDR1 is SGHRS and CDR2 is YFSETQ. The CDR3 nucleotides are TGCGCCAGCAGCTTCACCTTGGGCTTGGCAGGGGGCGCGGGTTATTCTGAAGCTTTCTTT. Translated, it gives CASSFTLGLAGGAGYSEAFF.

The chain has TRBV30 and TRBJ1-2; D uncertain. V was pared by 4 bases and J by 6 bases, with 21 bases between. Germline V lookup: CDR1 GTSNPN, CDR2 SVGIG (reference sequence). This CDR3 is 15 amino acids long. CDR3 sequence (DNA): TGTGCCTGGAAACTCCAGGTGATTGGAAAGCATGGCTACACCTTC. Translation: CAWKLQVIGKHGYTF.

In this sample, this clone turned up a few times. The chain recombines TRBV3-1 (or the pseudogene TRBV3-2) with TRBJ1-2; no clear D. Germline lookup yields CDR1 LGHDT and CDR2 YNNKEL (reference sequence). V lost 4 bases and J lost 7, with 13 bases in between. The CDR3 totals 13 residues. This CDR3 reads CASSPLVGSGYTF. The CDR3 region has the DNA TGTGCCAGCAGCCCCCTCGTCGGGAGTGGCTACACCTTC.

This chain joins TRBV2 and TRBJ2-3, with 10 bases that match TRBD2. J gave up 6 bases and V 7 bases, and 7 bases lay outside the gene matches. CDR1 and CDR2 (germline): SNHLY, FYNNEI. The CDR3 is made up of 14 amino acids. The CDR3 protein is CASIAGGPRDTQYF. CDR3 coding DNA: TGTGCCAGCATAGCGGGGGGTCCGAGGGATACGCAGTATTTT.

The chain is built from TRBV3-1 (or the pseudogene TRBV3-2) and TRBJ1-4; D not resolved. V was trimmed by 3 bases and J by 2 bases, leaving 10 bases between them. This CDR3 is 15 amino acids long. Germline-derived CDR1 and CDR2 are LGHDT and YNNKEL (reference sequence). CDR3 nucleotides: TGTGCCAGCAGCCAGGGAGGGCGGACTAATGAAAAACTGTTTTTT. Amino acids: CASSQGGRTNEKLFF.

This clone has just one count. V gene TRBV10-3 combines with J gene TRBJ1-2; maybe TRBD1 (6 bases). Deletions cut 3 bases from V and 3 bases from J, with 8 bases between. The length of the CDR3 is 13 residues. Germline V gene lookup returns CDR1 ENHRY and CDR2 SYGVKD. The CDR3 here is CAISEGGDYGYTF. CDR3 DNA sequence: TGTGCCATCAGTGAAGGGGGAGACTATGGCTACACCTTC.